This TCR beta chain was captured by sequencing in a study of blood T cell repertoires in COVID-19. The CDR3 consists of 15 residues. Germline CDR1 is SGHRS and CDR2 is YFSETQ. Trimming took 2 bases from V and 4 from J, leaving 14 bases between them. There are many counts of this clone. Some clones are missing from TCRdb's copy, which holds only in-frame ones; the method was immunoSEQ multiplex PCR. The repertoire has approximately 200,000 clones, 89% of them found once; the top ten carry under 2.5%. The sequenced sample consisted of PBMCs or T cells enriched from blood (not recorded which). This TCR came from a woman aged 40 to 50 with acute COVID-19. The J gene is TRBJ2-3, the V gene TRBV5-1, with a tentative D call TRBD2 (7 bases). This CDR3 reads CASSFRGAGADTQYF. The CDR3 DNA is TGCGCCAGCAGCTTTCGGGGGGCCGGGGCAGATACGCAGTATTTT.